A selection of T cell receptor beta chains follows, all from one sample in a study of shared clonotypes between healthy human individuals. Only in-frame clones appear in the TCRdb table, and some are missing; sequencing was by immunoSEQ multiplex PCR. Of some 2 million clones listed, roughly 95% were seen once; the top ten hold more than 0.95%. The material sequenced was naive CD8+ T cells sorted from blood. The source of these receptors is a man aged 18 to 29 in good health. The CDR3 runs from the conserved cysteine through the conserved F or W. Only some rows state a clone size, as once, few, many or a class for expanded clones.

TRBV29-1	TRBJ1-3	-	CSNRDERGNTIYF
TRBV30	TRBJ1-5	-	CAWRRGDNQPQHF
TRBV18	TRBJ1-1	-	CASSLGAVEAFF
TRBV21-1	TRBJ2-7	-	CASDRGSDEQYF
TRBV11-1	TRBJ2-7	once	CASSLYWGPKYEQYF
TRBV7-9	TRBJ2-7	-	CASSLGGTYEQYF
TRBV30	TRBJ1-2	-	CAYPDRQGANYGYTF
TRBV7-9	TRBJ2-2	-	CASSLHTGELFF
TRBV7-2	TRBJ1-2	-	CASSTITGLKGYTF
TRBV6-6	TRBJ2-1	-	CASSRDSSYNEQFF
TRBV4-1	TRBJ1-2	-	CASSHDDRGGYGYTF
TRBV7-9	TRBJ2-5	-	CASSPSWGTEETQYF
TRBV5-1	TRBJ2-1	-	CASSLGGTEQFF
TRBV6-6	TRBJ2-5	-	CASKTQEIQETQYF
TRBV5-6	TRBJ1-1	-	CASSLQGYAAFF
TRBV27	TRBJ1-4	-	CASHGRGGEKLFF
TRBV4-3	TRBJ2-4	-	CASSPRQGVKNIQYF
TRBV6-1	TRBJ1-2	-	CASSESDRTYGYTF
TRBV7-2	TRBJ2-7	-	CASSLPGPTYEQYF
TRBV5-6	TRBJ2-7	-	CASSRPNLDYEQYF
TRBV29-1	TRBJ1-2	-	CSVEDRMYGYTF
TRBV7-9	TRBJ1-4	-	CASSPLTATNEKLFF
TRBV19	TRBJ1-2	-	CASSILLTGGYTF
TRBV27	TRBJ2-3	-	CASSFISTSGTTDTQYF
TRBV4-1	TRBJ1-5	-	CASSQVWGQGPHQPQHF
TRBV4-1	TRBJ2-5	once	CASSQNWAQETQYF
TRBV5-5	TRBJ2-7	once	CASSLEGTALIEQYF
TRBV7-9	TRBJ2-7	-	CASSLQERPYEQYF
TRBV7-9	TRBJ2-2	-	CASSLGDTGELFF
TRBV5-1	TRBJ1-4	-	CASSLNGDEKLFF
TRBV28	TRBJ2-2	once	CASSLYRGMGGELFF
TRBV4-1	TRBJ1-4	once	CASSQGRDLNEKLFF